This TCR beta chain was sequenced during a study of low-dose radiotherapy and immunotherapy resistance in tumors. Study information: Cohort 2 received 1 Gy per fraction every two weeks, totaling 13 Gy over 26 weeks. The authors gave intravenous cyclophosphamide 200 mg/m2 every two weeks, one day before radiation and immunotherapy.

Donors received a regimen that comprised nivolumab, ipilimumab, aspirin, low-dose cyclophosphamide and low-dose radiotherapy. As a condition of eligibility, patients had advanced solid tumors lacking tumor-infiltrating lymphocytes. TRAV- and TRBV-specific primers primed first-strand cDNA, covering alpha and beta chains. TCRs were put through 20 PCR cycles of amplification with Phusion. A constant-region primer and the V-primer adapter served as the primer pair. In TCRdb, the reads were re-called with MiXCR into one record per CDR3 protein. The sample lists more than 10,000 distinct CDR3 sequences; roughly 60% were seen once. Unmatched junction bases numbered 3, after V lost 6 bases and J lost 4 bases. CDR3 length equals 14 residues. Germline V gene data show CDR1 as MNHGY and CDR2 as SAAAGT.

The TCR sequence derives from a human donor with advanced metastatic prostate, ovarian, gallbladder or colorectal cancer (not recorded which). This table probably holds off-target reads from a library built for another chain. The chain employs TRBV6-8 and TRBJ2-1; 10 bases are a match to TRBD2. The CDR3 loop is CASRERGGYNEQFF. In nucleotides, the CDR3 is TGTGCCAGCAGGGAGCGGGGGGGGTACAATGAGCAGTTCTTC.